The clone carrying this T cell receptor (beta chain) is a singleton in its sample. Germline V gives CDR1 SGHRS, CDR2 YFSETQ. The CDR3 covers 15 residues. The J segment lost 7 bases and the V segment lost 2 bases, leaving 9 bases of the junction unmatched. These data originate in a study of OX40 agonist ivuxolimab in advanced cancers. Study summary: Patients were treated with ivuxolimab, an agonistic anti-OX40 (CD134) antibody. Patients got intravenous ivuxolimab at 0.01 to 10 mg/kg every 2 weeks.

Profiling relied on immunoSEQ multiplex PCR, and the TCRdb table lists in-frame clones only, not all of them. The repertoire holds 30,000 to 35,000 clones, with about 83% as singletons. The source is an adult with an advanced solid tumor such as melanoma, head and neck, liver or kidney cancer. The rearrangement uses TRBV5-1 and TRBJ1-2, with TRBD1 identical over 9 bases. The specimen comprised CD4+ or CD8+ T cells sorted from blood, sampled in a trial of the OX40 agonist ivuxolimab. CDR3 in DNA: TGCGCCAGCAGCTTAACTACAGGGGGCTCAGTTGGCTACACCTTC. It yields the protein CASSLTTGGSVGYTF.